This paragraph covers one T cell receptor beta chain sequence. This clonotype was counted between two and nine times. No cognate antigen has been identified for it. Base qualities are not provided; no much larger clone lies one nucleotide away. The meaning of the sample's time point label: patch test 3, about 24 weeks after DPC sensitization. The label giving this sample's treatment or condition can be read as: therapeutic diphenylcyclopropenone sensitization with weekly scalp DPC. At each patch-test visit, blood was drawn before the patch test was applied. To be eligible, patients had to be aged 18 to 70, diagnosed with alopecia and judged suitable for DPC therapy, while pregnant patients were excluded. Total RNA was extracted from unfractionated whole blood collected in Tempus Blood RNA tubes. Library generation was performed with RACE. Sequencing used a NextSeq 500. During library preparation, unique molecular identifiers were attached to individual cDNA molecules so that TCRs could be counted quantitatively and reproducibly. Both TCR alpha and TCR beta chains were sequenced from each blood RNA sample. The source study handled its data this way. Samples had a median of about 90,000 TCRs, with a range from roughly 20,000 to 700,000. The Decombinator software suite was used to annotate the V, J and CDR3 of the TCR reads. To make PS versus PT1 abundance plots, every sample was subsampled to the same number of TCRs (28,000). Expanded TCRs were defined as absent before sensitization and observed at least eight times at the 2-week time point. TCRdb ran its own pipeline on the public reads, namely fastp trimming at Q25 and MiXCR clone calling, and kept in-frame beta chains. Merged by CDR3 protein, the rows form single entries marked with the most common genes and DNA. TCRdb, not the authors, supplied the V and J calls. Counted in this sample were just under 65,000 distinct CDR3 sequences; roughly 11% of them appeared once. The top ten clonotypes cover about 2% of the sample.

The sample is drawn from a study of human T cells and chemical hapten exposure listed by TCRdb under 2021. With respect to the entire study: For sensitization, 2% DPC in acetone was applied to a 2 cm by 2 cm area of upper inner arm skin. Patients additionally received weekly therapeutic DPC doses to the scalp throughout the approximately 22-week study period. Patch testing was performed on the upper back with Finn chambers containing 0.01% DPC, and the patch tests were scored after 6 days according to International Contact Dermatitis Research Group standards. The mostly female patient cohort included alopecia areata with under or over 50% scalp involvement, alopecia totalis and alopecia universalis. Libraries were combined into a pool for sequencing, and differences in TCR yield between samples came mainly from small differences in library volumes within the pool. In alopecia patients, the study followed how the peripheral blood TCR repertoire changed in vivo over primary and secondary sensitization to diphenylcyclopropenone (DPC), a hapten. Patient blood was sampled pre-sensitization (week 0) and at 2, 6 and about 24 weeks after DPC sensitization. Blood for TCR sequencing was provided by twenty-nine alopecia patients at one to four time points (pre-sensitization, 2, 6 and 24 weeks).

Overall results and qualifications from the work: DPC sensitization did not change the number of TCRs with a frequency above 1 in 1000, and there was no evidence of changes in global repertoire structure. Expanded TCRs formed significantly more large CDR3 similarity clusters than pre-sensitization or healthy control sets, consistent with antigen-driven responses. A positive correlation was found between the number of PT1 expanded TCRs and patch test score, with significance reached at thresholds 8, 16 and 32 but not 4. Alopecia, a presumed autoimmune disease, was present in all patients, so the immune response of the patients might differ from that of healthy individuals. Repeated subsampling changed both the strength of the expansion versus patch-test correlation and the threshold at which that correlation became significant.

The sample here was whole blood, taken in connection with sensitization to the hapten diphenylcyclopropenone (DPC). This TCR came from a woman in her 30s with alopecia areata. Some clones in this sample may be carry-over from other donors' samples.

The sequence in DNA is TGTGCCAGCAGTAAGGGACTAGCGGGAGTTAATGAGCAGTTCTTC. It translates as CASSKGLAGVNEQFF. This chain joins TRBV6-2 or TRBV6-3 to TRBJ2-1, and 14 bases in between align with TRBD2. The germline V gene encodes CDR1 MNHEY and CDR2 SVGEGT. The CDR3 covers 15 residues, taking in both the cysteine and the phenylalanine. The sequence is cut down to CDR3 DNA, 45 bases in frame from base 1. V is pruned by 5 bases and J by 7 bases, leaving 4 bases of the junction without a gene match.